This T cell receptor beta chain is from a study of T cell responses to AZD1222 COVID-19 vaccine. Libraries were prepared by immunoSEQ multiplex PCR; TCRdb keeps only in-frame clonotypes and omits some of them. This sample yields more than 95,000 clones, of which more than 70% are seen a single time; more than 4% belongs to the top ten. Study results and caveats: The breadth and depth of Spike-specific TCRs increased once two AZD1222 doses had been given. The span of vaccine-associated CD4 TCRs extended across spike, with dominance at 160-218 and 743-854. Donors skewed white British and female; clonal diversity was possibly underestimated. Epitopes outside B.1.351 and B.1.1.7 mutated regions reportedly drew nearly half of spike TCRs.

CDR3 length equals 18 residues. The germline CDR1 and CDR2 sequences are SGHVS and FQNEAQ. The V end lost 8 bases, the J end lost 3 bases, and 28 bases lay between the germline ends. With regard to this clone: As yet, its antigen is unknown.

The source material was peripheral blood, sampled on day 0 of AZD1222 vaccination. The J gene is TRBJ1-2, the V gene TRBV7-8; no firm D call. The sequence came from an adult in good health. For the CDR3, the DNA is TGTGCCAGCGACCTAGTGAGGGAAGGCGGGGTATCGCACTATGGCTACACCTTC. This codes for CASDLVREGGVSHYGYTF.